Each of the 32 T cell receptor beta chains below was sequenced from the same sample in a study of shared clonotypes between healthy human individuals. Sequenced by immunoSEQ multiplex PCR; TCRdb stores in-frame clones only, minus some. The sample has about 1 million clones; roughly 80% are singletons. Sequenced sample: memory CD4+ T cells sorted from blood. Subset indicated: CD45RA-negative fraction. Receptors originate from a man aged 18 to 29 in good health.

The CDR3 here is CASSGTSNTGELFF. The DNA for the CDR3 is TGTGCCAGCAGCGGGACATCGAACACCGGGGAGCTGTTTTTT. The V and J genes are TRBV11-3 and TRBJ2-2; a possible D gene is TRBD1 (6 bases). Trimming pared 5 bases from V and 0 bases from J, leaving 7 bases between. CDR1 is SGHNT and CDR2 is YENEEA in the germline V gene. The length of the CDR3 is 14 residues.

This clone was found a few times. This chain uses TRBV11-3 with TRBJ2-1; D tentatively reads TRBD1 or TRBD2 (5 bases each). The V end lost 6 bases, the J end lost 8 bases, and 14 bases lay between the germline ends. Germline CDR1 and CDR2: SGHNT and YENEEA. This CDR3 has 13 residues. CDR3 bases: TGTGCCAGCAGTAGTGGTCGGGGCGATGAGCAGTTCTTC. Its protein is CASSSGRGDEQFF. The whole variable domain, remainder taken from reference TRBV11-3 and TRBJ2-1, is EAGVVQSPRYKIIEKKQPVAFWCNPISGHNTLYWYLQNLGQGPELLIRYENEEAVDDSQLPKDRFSAERLKGVDSTLKIQPAELGDSAVYLCASSSGRGDEQFFGPGTRLTVL.

The V call is TRBV19, the J call TRBJ2-1; D is ambiguous. CDR1 and CDR2 from the germline V gene are LNHDA and SQIVND (reference sequence). V lost 0 bases to trimming and J lost 9 bases, with 6 bases between them. The CDR3 extends over 12 amino acids. CDR3 coding DNA: TGTGCCAGTAGTATAGAGGGCGGTGAGCAGTTCTTC. Amino acid sequence: CASSIEGGEQFF.

The V gene is TRBV19, the J gene TRBJ1-1; D is possibly TRBD1 (5 bases). The CDR3 covers 13 residues. Trimming left V 1 base short and J 4 bases short, with 7 bases between. Per the germline V gene, CDR1 is LNHDA and CDR2 is SQIVND (reference sequence). The CDR3 loop reads CASSIGGTTEAFF. The CDR3 DNA sequence: TGTGCCAGTAGTATAGGGGGGACCACTGAAGCTTTCTTT.

The J gene is TRBJ2-3, the V gene TRBV18; possible D gene TRBD1, 5 bases. CDR1 is KGHSH, CDR2 LQKENI, per germline. This CDR3 contains 13 residues. V gave up 6 bases and J gave up 4 bases, with 11 bases separating them. CDR3 protein: CASSAGIPDTQYF. For the CDR3, the DNA is TGTGCCAGCTCCGCAGGGATCCCAGATACGCAGTATTTT.

The gene calls are TRBV9 and TRBJ1-3; tentative D call: TRBD1 (6 bases). V shed 3 bases and J shed 3 bases, with 10 bases lying between them. CDR3 length: 14 amino acids. CDR1 is SGDLS, CDR2 YYNGEE, per germline. The CDR3: CASSGGGFGNTIYF. The CDR3 DNA is TGTGCCAGCAGCGGAGGGGGATTTGGAAACACCATATATTTT.

V gene TRBV6-4 combines with J gene TRBJ2-1; 13 positions match TRBD2. Per germline, CDR1 MRHNA and CDR2 SNTAGT. V lost 6 bases and J lost 4; bases outside the gene matches: 3. The CDR3 is 15 residues long. CDR3 coding DNA: TGTGCCAGCAGCGCACTAGCGGGGGGGTACAATGAGCAGTTCTTC. It translates to CASSALAGGYNEQFF.

CDR3 nucleotides: TGCGCCAGCAGCTACCAAGCGGGAGTTAGTAACAATGAGCAGTTCTTC. Encoded protein: CASSYQAGVSNNEQFF. The chain links TRBV5-1 to TRBJ2-1; 8 nucleotides agree with TRBD2. The CDR3 sequence is 16 residues long. CDR1 is SGHRS, CDR2 YFSETQ, per germline. V dropped 3 bases and J dropped 5; count of bases not matched to a gene: 10.

The chain employs TRBV6-1 and TRBJ2-7; D is undetermined. This CDR3 spans 12 amino acids. CDR1 is MNHNS and CDR2 is SASEGT in the germline V gene. Between the trimmed V and J ends, which lost 6 bases and 1 base, there was a span of 7 bases. The CDR3 bases are TGTGCCAGCAGGGCAAGTTCCTACGAGCAGTACTTC. This gives the protein CASRASSYEQYF.

The gene calls are TRBV19 and TRBJ2-7; D remains unclear. The V and J ends lost 3 bases and 3 bases respectively, with 12 bases between them. This CDR3 is 14 amino acids long. The germline V gene encodes CDR1 LNHDA and CDR2 SQIVND (reference sequence). The CDR3 here is CASSMQAASYEQYF. Written as DNA, the CDR3 is TGTGCCAGTAGTATGCAGGCTGCGAGCTACGAGCAGTACTTC.

This sequence joins TRBV5-1 and TRBJ2-1; a weak D match, TRBD2 (5 bases). Germline assignment: CDR1 SGHRS and CDR2 YFSETQ. This CDR3 region has 15 residues. V lost 1 base and J 1 base, leaving 9 bases between the germline ends. CDR3 loop: CASSLTRTSYNEQFF. DNA of the CDR3: TGCGCCAGCAGCTTGACCAGGACTTCCTACAATGAGCAGTTCTTC.

The chain combines TRBV9 with TRBJ2-1; perhaps D is TRBD1 or TRBD2 (7 bases each). This CDR3 contains 18 residues. V was clipped by 0 bases and J by 4 bases, with 20 bases between them. Germline CDR1 reads SGDLS; CDR2 reads YYNGEE. CDR3 nucleotides: TGTGCCAGCAGCGTAGCTACGTGGGGGGGACAGCCTTACAATGAGCAGTTCTTC. As protein: CASSVATWGGQPYNEQFF.

The gene calls are TRBV6-6 and TRBJ1-1, with D perhaps matching TRBD1 (5 bases). This CDR3 is 13 amino acids long. Trimming removed 6 bases at V and 1 base at J, with 9 bases between. The germline V gene has CDR1 MNHNY and CDR2 SVGAGI (reference sequence). The CDR3 reads CASRRQRNTEAFF. The CDR3 nucleotides are TGTGCCAGCAGGAGACAGAGGAACACTGAAGCTTTCTTT.

The chain joins TRBV7-9 to TRBJ1-1; D is undetermined. CDR3 length equals 12 residues. Germline V lookup: CDR1 SEHNR, CDR2 FQNEAQ (reference sequence). V was pared by 5 bases and J by 7 bases, with 11 bases between. The CDR3 spells CASSPASGEAFF. The CDR3 DNA is TGTGCCAGCAGCCCTGCTTCCGGTGAAGCTTTCTTT.

This clone was observed a single time. This rearrangement joins TRBV10-3 to TRBJ1-1; possible D gene TRBD1, 6 bases. Germline CDR1 is ENHRY and CDR2 is SYGVKD. This CDR3 is built from 13 residues. Between the trimmed V and J ends, which lost 6 bases and 5 bases, there was a span of 13 bases. CDR3 protein: CAIREQGGTEAFF. The CDR3 region has the DNA TGTGCCATCAGGGAACAGGGTGGAACTGAAGCTTTCTTT.

The chain couples TRBV5-1 to TRBJ2-2; D uncertain. The CDR3 consists of 14 residues. Per germline, CDR1 SGHRS and CDR2 YFSETQ. Trimming shortened V by 0 bases and J by 1 base, and 4 bases separated the two germline ends. CDR3 in amino acids: CASSLGENTGELFF. The CDR3 DNA reads as TGCGCCAGCAGCTTGGGGGAGAACACCGGGGAGCTGTTTTTT.

This sequence joins TRBV7-2 and TRBJ2-2; D assignment may be TRBD1 or TRBD2 (5 bases each). Germline CDR1 reads SGHTA; CDR2 reads FQGNSA. V shed 5 bases and J shed 2 bases, with 9 bases lying between them. This CDR3 comprises 14 residues. CDR3 sequence (DNA): TGTGCCAGCAGCCGGGACCAAAACACCGGGGAGCTGTTTTTT. It yields the protein CASSRDQNTGELFF. The full variable domain, completed using reference TRBV7-2 and TRBJ2-2, is GAGVSQSPSNKVTEKGKDVELRCDPISGHTALYWYRQSLGQGLEFLIYFQGNSAPDKSGLPSDRFSAERTGGSVSTLTIQRTQQEDSAVYLCASSRDQNTGELFFGEGSRLTVL.

This clone was detected once. V gene TRBV5-5 combines with J gene TRBJ2-1; D perhaps matches TRBD1 (6 bases). Germline loops: CDR1 SGHKS, CDR2 YYEKEE (reference sequence). V was cut by 0 bases and J by 2 bases, with 9 bases left in between. The CDR3 is 15 residues long. The CDR3 DNA reads TGTGCCAGCAGCTTGGACAGGGTAACCTACAATGAGCAGTTCTTC. Protein sequence: CASSLDRVTYNEQFF.

The chain joins TRBV29-1 to TRBJ2-5; D may be TRBD1 (6 bases). CDR1 is SQVTM and CDR2 is ANQGSEA in the germline V gene. Trimming stripped 3 bases from V and 4 bases from J, with 12 bases between. The CDR3 spans 13 residues. The CDR3 loop reads CSVDRGWGETQYF. The CDR3 region has the DNA TGCAGCGTTGACAGGGGCTGGGGAGAGACCCAGTACTTC.

The CDR3 region is CASSLAGLANEKLFF. Written as DNA, the CDR3 is TGCGCCAGCAGCTTGGCGGGGCTGGCTAATGAAAAACTGTTTTTT. The chain joins TRBV5-1 to TRBJ1-4, with a possible D match to TRBD1 (5 bases). Germline V gene sequence: CDR1 SGHRS, CDR2 YFSETQ. The CDR3 contains 15 residues. The germline V and J ends were trimmed by 0 bases and 3 bases, with 9 bases remaining between them.

This CDR3 is CASSQGNYPYNEQFF. In DNA, the CDR3 is TGCGCCAGCAGCCAAGGCAACTACCCTTACAATGAGCAGTTCTTC. The chain is built from TRBV4-1 and TRBJ2-1; no definite D call. CDR1 is MGHRA, CDR2 YSYEKL, per germline. Between the trimmed V and J ends, which lost 1 base and 4 bases, there was a span of 11 bases. This CDR3 comprises 15 residues.

The chain uses TRBV15 and TRBJ2-5; D unresolved. The CDR3 spans 13 residues. V was trimmed by 4 bases and J by 5 bases, leaving 11 bases between them. Germline-derived CDR1 and CDR2 are LNHNV and YYDKDF (reference sequence). The CDR3 nucleotides are TGTGCCACCAGCATCTCATCACAGGAGACCCAGTACTTC. Translating it yields CATSISSQETQYF. Complete variable domain (other parts from reference TRBV15 and TRBJ2-5): DAMVIQNPRYQVTQFGKPVTLSCSQTLNHNVMYWYQQKSSQAPKLLFHYYDKDFNNEADTPDNFQSRRPNTSFCFLDIRSPGLGDTAMYLCATSISSQETQYFGPGTRLLVL.

The count of this clone is one. The chain combines TRBV5-4 with TRBJ2-5; 8 bases line up with TRBD1. Germline assignment: CDR1 SGHNT and CDR2 YYREEE (reference sequence). V was clipped by 0 bases and J by 5 bases; unmatched bases: 6. This CDR3 region has 15 residues. CDR3 amino acids: CASSLAGGEGETQYF. The CDR3 DNA reads as TGTGCCAGCAGCTTGGCAGGGGGCGAAGGGGAGACCCAGTACTTC.

The J gene is TRBJ2-2, the V gene TRBV4-2; perhaps TRBD2 as D (5 bases). V was cut by 1 base and J by 6 bases, with 9 bases left in between. The germline V gene has CDR1 LGHNA and CDR2 YNFKEQ. The CDR3 has 14 residues. CDR3 bases: TGTGCCAGCAGCCAAGGGAGGTATGCCGGGGAGCTGTTTTTT. It translates to CASSQGRYAGELFF.

A note on this clone: This sample also contains other DNA sequences that code for the same CDR3. The chain carries TRBV30 and TRBJ2-5, with TRBD2 matching 10 bases. The V and J ends lost 2 bases and 1 base, in that order; junction bases with no gene match: 4. Germline V gene lookup returns CDR1 GTSNPN and CDR2 SVGIG (reference sequence). This CDR3 is built from 15 residues. CDR3 DNA: TGTGCCTGGAGTTTAGCGGGGGGTGGCCAAGAGACCCAGTACTTC. This encodes CAWSLAGGGQETQYF.

Only a few counts were recorded for this clone. Other DNA sequences in this specimen translate into the identical CDR3. The gene calls are TRBV10-3 and TRBJ2-3; 7 bases fit TRBD1. The CDR3 is 15 amino acids. With V trimmed by 3 bases and J by 0 bases, 3 bases remained unmatched. Germline CDR1 and CDR2: ENHRY and SYGVKD. CDR3 residues: CAISEPGQSTDTQYF. The CDR3 DNA reads TGTGCCATCAGTGAACCGGGACAGAGCACAGATACGCAGTATTTT.

V is TRBV5-1 and J is TRBJ1-1; tentative D call: TRBD1 (6 bases). Germline V gene data show CDR1 as SGHRS and CDR2 as YFSETQ. V was shortened by 1 base and J by 4 bases, with 14 bases between the two germline ends. This CDR3 comprises 15 residues. The CDR3 loop is CASSLLGARGTEAFF. The CDR3 DNA reads TGCGCCAGCAGCTTGCTGGGGGCGCGCGGCACTGAAGCTTTCTTT.

The chain couples TRBV5-4 to TRBJ1-1; no clear D. This CDR3 comprises 17 residues. The germline V gene has CDR1 SGHNT and CDR2 YYREEE (reference sequence). Trimming left V 4 bases short and J 6 bases short, with 25 bases between. The DNA of the CDR3 is TGTGCCAGCAGCGCAATCGGATCGGCCATACTAAAAGCTGAAGCTTTCTTT. This codes for CASSAIGSAILKAEAFF.

The chain is built from TRBV5-1 and TRBJ2-4, with D perhaps matching TRBD1 or TRBD2 (5 bases each). Germline V gene data show CDR1 as SGHRS and CDR2 as YFSETQ. Trimming took 1 base from V and 7 from J, leaving 9 bases between them. The CDR3 is made up of 13 amino acids. The CDR3 coding sequence is TGCGCCAGCAGCTTGTCCGGGGACAACATTCAGTACTTC. Its translation: CASSLSGDNIQYF.

This clone showed up just a few times. CDR3 sequence (DNA): TGCAGCGGCCACAACAAGGGGGAGCTGTTTTTT. This sequence encodes CSGHNKGELFF. The V and J genes are TRBV29-1 and TRBJ2-2; D remains ambiguous. CDR1 SQVTM and CDR2 ANQGSEA come from the germline V gene. V gave up 7 bases and J gave up 8 bases, with 11 bases separating them. The CDR3 spans 11 residues.

This chain connects TRBV7-3 to TRBJ2-3; weak D call: TRBD2 (5 bases). Germline lookup yields CDR1 SGHTA and CDR2 FQGTGA. Deletions cut 5 bases from V and 4 bases from J, with 10 bases between. The CDR3 has 13 residues. CDR3 bases: TGTGCCAGCAGCAACAAGGGAGCAGATACGCAGTATTTT. It translates to CASSNKGADTQYF.

The V and J genes are TRBV5-8 and TRBJ1-1; no clear D. Germline V gene lookup returns CDR1 SGHTS and CDR2 YDEGEE. Trimming removed 4 bases from V and 1 base from J, with 14 bases in between. The CDR3 totals 15 residues. This chain's CDR3 is CASSRQRWGNTEAFF. The CDR3 DNA follows: TGTGCCAGCAGCCGCCAGAGATGGGGGAACACTGAAGCTTTCTTT.